A single sample gave rise to the 13 T cell receptor beta chains below, sequenced in a study of cytomegalovirus exposure and HLA in healthy donors. The PCR was carried out with 60 Vbeta primers and 13 Jbeta primers. TCRdb keeps only in-frame clones here, not all; method: immunoSEQ multiplex PCR. The sample contains approximately 200,000 clones, approximately 84% of which appear only once. What was sequenced was PBMCs. The receptors were gathered from a woman in her twenties or thirties in good health and CMV-seropositive.

This clone was recorded once. This sequence joins TRBV28 and TRBJ1-2, with TRBD1 as a possible D gene (5 bases). V lost 2 bases to trimming and J lost 0 bases, with 10 bases between them. Germline CDR1 reads MDHEN; CDR2 reads SYDVKM. The CDR3 covers 15 residues. This CDR3 is CASSLQSGTNYGYTF. As DNA, the CDR3 is TGTGCCAGCAGTTTACAGTCAGGGACTAACTATGGCTACACCTTC.

The sample holds one count of this clone. Germline and junction disagree at one end, which may indicate a read error. The rearrangement links TRBV28 to TRBJ1-5; D gene unclear. In germline, CDR1 is MDHEN, CDR2 SYDVKM. CDR3 length: 12 amino acids. CDR3 protein: CASSEPNRPQHF. CDR3 DNA sequence: TGTGCCAGCTCCGAGCCAAATCGGCCCCAGCATTTT.

This clone was seen a few times. The V call is TRBV18, the J call TRBJ2-2, with 14 bases fitting TRBD2. The CDR3 is made up of 17 amino acids. Trimming removed 3 bases from V and 6 bases from J; junction bases left unmatched: 6. Germline V gives CDR1 KGHSH, CDR2 LQKENI. CDR3 sequence (DNA): TGTGCCAGCTCACCCGGGACTAGCGGGAGAATCCCCGGGGAGCTGTTTTTT. This encodes CASSPGTSGRIPGELFF.

The chain has TRBV9 and TRBJ2-3, with unresolved D. The CDR3 sequence is 14 residues long. Between the trimmed V and J ends, which lost 3 bases and 2 bases, there was a span of 10 bases. In germline, CDR1 is SGDLS, CDR2 YYNGEE. The DNA of the CDR3 is TGTGCCAGCAGCGCACGGCGGAACACAGATACGCAGTATTTT. Its protein is CASSARRNTDTQYF.

This chain links TRBV5-1 with TRBJ2-7; 10 bases agree with TRBD1. The ends lost 4 bases at V and 3 bases at J; junction bases unmatched: 4. This CDR3 contains 14 residues. Germline loops: CDR1 SGHRS, CDR2 YFSETQ. DNA of the CDR3: TGCGCCAGCAGCCTTAGGGACAGGGGCTACGAGCAGTACTTC. Its translation: CASSLRDRGYEQYF.

The chain uses TRBV6-1 and TRBJ2-1; 11 bases fit TRBD1. Trimming cost V 8 bases and J 9 bases; bases outside gene matches: 6. The CDR3 covers 13 residues. Germline V gives CDR1 MNHNS, CDR2 SASEGT. The CDR3 protein is CASGRDRGGEQFF. The CDR3 nucleotides read TGTGCCAGCGGAAGGGACAGGGGGGGTGAGCAGTTCTTC.

The rearrangement uses TRBV6-6 and TRBJ1-5, with 7 bases lining up with TRBD1. CDR3 size: 14 residues. V dropped 2 bases and J dropped 7; count of bases not matched to a gene: 5. CDR1 MNHNY and CDR2 SVGAGI come from the germline V gene (reference sequence). The CDR3 region has the DNA TGTGCCAGCAGTTACGGGACAGTGGGGCAGCCCCAGCATTTT. It translates to CASSYGTVGQPQHF.

V and J are TRBV18 and TRBJ1-6; no reliable D call. V lost 3 bases and J 7 bases, leaving 13 bases between the germline ends. The CDR3 sequence is 15 residues long. The V gene's germline CDR1 is KGHSH and CDR2 LQKENI. CDR3 amino acids: CASSPLEGGNSPLHF. CDR3 DNA sequence: TGTGCCAGCTCACCCCTAGAGGGAGGCAATTCACCCCTCCACTTT. The full variable domain, with the rest looked up from reference TRBV18 and TRBJ1-6, is NAGVMQNPRHLVRRRGQEARLRCSPMKGHSHVYWYRQLPEEGLKFMVYLQKENIIDESGMPKERFSAEFPKEGPSILRIQQVVRGDSAAYFCASSPLEGGNSPLHFGNGTRLTVT.

V gene TRBV2 combines with J gene TRBJ2-7; possibly TRBD2 for D (5 bases). Germline CDR1 is SNHLY and CDR2 is FYNNEI. This CDR3 region has 15 residues. V dropped 1 base and J dropped 3 bases, with 13 bases sitting between them. CDR3 nucleotides: TGTGCCAGCAGTGAAGGGCGGGCCCGAGGCTACGAGCAGTACTTC. This translates into CASSEGRARGYEQYF.

This chain uses TRBV6-1 with TRBJ1-4; TRBD1 matches at 11 bases. The CDR3 consists of 16 residues. J gave up 7 bases and V 4 bases, and 8 bases lay outside the gene matches. Germline-derived CDR1 and CDR2 are MNHNS and SASEGT. The CDR3 DNA follows: TGTGCCAGCAGTGTAACCGGACAGGGGGCACGTGAAAAACTGTTTTTT. Encoded protein: CASSVTGQGAREKLFF.

This clone was seen a few times. This chain connects TRBV10-2 to TRBJ2-7; 10 bases are a match to TRBD2. Germline lookup yields CDR1 WSHSY and CDR2 SAAADI. J was trimmed by 5 bases and V by 8 bases; bases with no gene match: 6. The CDR3 consists of 13 residues. In nucleotides, the CDR3 is TGCGCCAGCTCGCAGCGGGAGGGCCACGAGCAGTACTTC. The encoded protein is CASSQREGHEQYF.

V usage is TRBV27 and J usage is TRBJ2-1, with D perhaps TRBD2 (5 bases). The CDR3 is made up of 14 amino acids. Trimming stripped 0 bases from V and 8 bases from J, with 11 bases between. Germline CDR1 reads MNHEY; CDR2 reads SMNVEV (reference sequence). This chain's CDR3 is CASSLSFGVHEQFF. CDR3 nucleotide sequence: TGTGCCAGCAGTTTATCGTTCGGGGTACATGAGCAGTTCTTC.

The rearrangement links TRBV5-5 to TRBJ2-5, with 10 positions matching TRBD2. Germline lookup yields CDR1 SGHKS and CDR2 YYEKEE (reference sequence). This CDR3 is built from 15 residues. Unmatched junction bases numbered 3, after V lost 2 bases and J lost 2 bases. In DNA form, the CDR3 reads TGTGCCAGCAGCTTCCTAGCGGGGGCACAAGAGACCCAGTACTTC. This encodes CASSFLAGAQETQYF.